This T cell receptor beta chain was captured in a study of CD4 T cells in relation to SARS-CoV-2 and coronaviruses. The study, taken as a whole, reports: Samples before the pandemic and after infection were not matched within any donor. Compared with monoreactive clones, crossreactive clones showed significantly weaker SARS-CoV-2 expansion.

Regarding this clone: Its antigen remains unknown.

Trimming shortened V by 5 bases and J by 3 bases, and 19 bases separated the two germline ends. The CDR3 consists of 16 residues. Germline CDR1 reads MNHNY; CDR2 reads SVGAGI (reference sequence). Sequencing used immunoSEQ multiplex PCR; TCRdb keeps in-frame clones, though not all of them. The profile shows 60,000 or so clones, about 95% of them singletons. Before the COVID-19 pandemic, during about 2011-2019, CD4+ T cells were taken from unexposed donors. Naive and memory CD4+ T cells were separated from cryopreserved PBMCs. This clonotype was obtained from a human donor in good health. J is TRBJ2-5 and V is TRBV6-6; D might be TRBD2 (6 bases). Material for sequencing was naive CD4+ T cells from PBMCs. The subset here: naive CD4+ T cells isolated by negative enrichment. In DNA, the CDR3 is TGTGCCAGCAGTAGGGGAGGTGCAAGCGGAGAAGAGACCCAGTACTTC. Translation gives CASSRGGASGEETQYF.